This T cell receptor (beta chain) originates from a study of identical twins listed by TCRdb under 2016. Broadly, across the study: To test whether fetal clonotypes persist, the study used deep sequencing on TCR alpha and beta repertoires from monozygotic twins, unrelated adults of various ages, and cord blood. To rule out contamination, replicate twin experiments were performed at different times with different library preparation protocols.

Every donor was a healthy Caucasian. The twin cohort comprised three pairs of female monozygotic twins, all aged roughly 18 to 29 years. Positive isolation kits from Invitrogen were used to isolate the CD4+ and CD8+ T cell populations. The library was obtained by 5' RACE. TCRdb shows the sequencer as Illumina HiSeq 2000. A universal primer binding site was introduced by template switching, and a unique molecular identifier was present in the final cDNA, enabling accurate counting of TCR cDNA molecules. First-strand cDNA for TCR alpha and beta chains was synthesized from specific primers in the conserved constant-segment region. To control for contamination, each cDNA library was double barcoded with a SMART-Mk sample barcode plus Illumina barcodes. TruSeq adapter sequences, together with Illumina sample barcodes, were added in two successive PCR steps. The Illumina HiSeq platform was used with custom primers to sequence TCR alpha and beta cDNA libraries. Concerning the study's data processing: Raw reads were processed with MiGEC to extract unique molecular identifiers, and MiXCR was used to determine CDR3 positions. Recombination models were inferred per individual with the repgenHMM and IGoR tools using an EM algorithm. Shared clonotype analysis was performed with the tcR package in R, normalizing sharing by the product of cloneset sizes. Out-of-frame nonproductive sequences were analyzed to study raw recombination free of thymic and clonal selection effects. The public reads were run again by TCRdb, first through fastp at Q25 and then through MiXCR, and only productive beta chains were kept. CDR3 protein sequences are deduplicated, and each keeps its most common genes and DNA. These V and J calls rely on TCRdb rather than the paper's analysis. The sample profile shows 510,000 or so distinct CDR3 sequences; nearly 15% of them were found once. The ten largest clonotypes hold roughly 0.42% of the sample.

On the study overall, not on this receptor specifically: Recombination models systematically underestimated out-of-frame TCR alpha sharing in monozygotic twins but agreed with sharing between unrelated individuals. Because the same donors could not be followed over many years, the conclusions relied on cross-sectional statistical analysis. The excess sharing between twins in beta out-of-frame sequences was weaker because fewer shared sequences reduced the signal-to-noise ratio. Compared with coincidental sharing between unrelated individuals, out-of-frame TCR alpha sequences shared between twins showed an excess of sequences with low generation probability. Invariant T cells such as MAIT and iNKT could partly confound zero-insertion analyses, although diverse VJ usage argued against such confounding for most clonotypes. Fewer insertions were carried by abundant cord blood beta clonotypes, a similar but weaker trend appeared in young adult naive repertoires, and no such trend appeared in memory repertoires.

This clonotype was seen a few times. Its antigen specificity is not known. One base away there is no much larger clone; base qualities are not given. The sample was also reused in another study, on yellow fever vaccine responses in identical twins. That second publication adds: The authors reported that the T cell response to vaccination in identical twins appeared partly convergent and partly personalized. The study precisely tracked vaccine-responding T cell clones in identical twins.

The receptor's source is a woman younger than 30 in good health. The sample was CD4+ T cells sorted from blood.

The CDR3 region reads CASSEKGGSGTQYF. The DNA sequence is TGCGCCAGCAGTGAAAAAGGGGGGTCGGGTACGCAGTATTTT. The chain is made from TRBV10-2 and TRBJ2-3; the D element could tentatively be TRBD1 or TRBD2, as 6 bases agree for each. Trimming removed 3 bases from V and 8 bases from J, leaving 15 bases between the germline ends. Spanning cysteine to phenylalanine, the CDR3 consists of 14 amino acids. Just CDR3 DNA is preserved here, 42 bases in frame from base 1. From a lookup of the germline V gene, CDR1 and CDR2 are WSHSY and SAAADI.